Listed here are 12 T cell receptor beta chains from one sample, sequenced in a study of blood T cell repertoires in COVID-19. TCRdb's table, derived via immunoSEQ multiplex PCR, lists solely in-frame clones and lacks some. The sample contains around 300,000 clones, approximately 87% of which appear only once. Material for sequencing was peripheral blood. The receptors were gathered from a woman aged 45 to 65 with active or convalescent COVID-19.

This chain uses TRBV3-1 (or the pseudogene TRBV3-2) with TRBJ2-7; D gene unclear. The germline V gene encodes CDR1 LGHDT and CDR2 YNNKEL (reference sequence). This CDR3 is 13 amino acids long. Trimming cost V 5 bases and J 2 bases, with 10 bases left between them. The CDR3 DNA reads TGTGCCAGCAGCTATAGTAATACCTACGAGCAGTACTTC. This translates into CASSYSNTYEQYF.

V and J are TRBV5-1 and TRBJ1-5; D unclear. This CDR3 has 14 amino acids. Germline values: CDR1 SGHRS, CDR2 YFSETQ. V shed 0 bases and J shed 3 bases, with 7 bases lying between them. As DNA, the CDR3 is TGCGCCAGCAGCTTGGTGGAGGACAATCAGCCCCAGCATTTT. Its protein product is CASSLVEDNQPQHF.

This chain uses TRBV5-4 with TRBJ2-1; 7 nucleotides line up with TRBD1. There are 15 residues in the CDR3. Trimming removed 4 bases from V and 7 bases from J; junction bases left unmatched: 11. Per the germline V gene, CDR1 is SGHNT and CDR2 is YYREEE (reference sequence). In DNA, the CDR3 is TGTGCCAGCAGCCTCCGAGCCCCCAGGGGGAATGAGCAGTTCTTC. Its translation: CASSLRAPRGNEQFF. Variable domain in full (rest from reference TRBV5-4 and TRBJ2-1): ETGVTQSPTHLIKTRGQQVTLRCSSQSGHNTVSWYQQALGQGPQFIFQYYREEENGRGNFPPRFSGLQFPNYSSELNVNALELDDSALYLCASSLRAPRGNEQFFGPGTRLTVL.

The rearrangement links TRBV28 to TRBJ1-5; 7 bases are shared with TRBD1. J lost 5 bases, V lost 5 bases, and 6 bases had no gene match. The CDR3 has 14 residues. Germline loops: CDR1 MDHEN, CDR2 SYDVKM. The CDR3 region is CASSNRGAHQPQHF. Here the CDR3 DNA reads TGTGCCAGCAGTAACAGGGGCGCCCATCAGCCCCAGCATTTT.

J is TRBJ2-1 and V is TRBV18, with 10 bases fitting TRBD2. This CDR3 has 16 amino acids. Germline V gene lookup returns CDR1 KGHSH and CDR2 LQKENI. V lost 0 bases to trimming and J lost 5 bases; unmatched junction nucleotides: 4. DNA for the CDR3: TGTGCCAGCTCACCACCGTCTAGCGGGAGCCACAATGAGCAGTTCTTC. This codes for CASSPPSSGSHNEQFF.

This clone was observed once. This chain connects TRBV10-3 to TRBJ1-5; 7 bases align to TRBD1. The trim removed 5 bases at V and 0 bases at J, leaving 4 bases unmatched. Germline CDR1 ENHRY, CDR2 SYGVKD. CDR3 size: 15 residues. In nucleotides, the CDR3 is TGTGCCATCAGTCCCGGGACAGCTAGCAATCAGCCCCAGCATTTT. It translates to CAISPGTASNQPQHF.

This clone was detected once. The CDR3 loop is CASSSTFGRETEAFF. CDR3 sequence (DNA): TGTGCCAGCAGCTCCACTTTCGGGAGGGAGACTGAAGCTTTCTTT. V usage is TRBV11-3 and J usage is TRBJ1-1; no definite D call. The CDR3 sequence is 15 residues long. Germline V gene data show CDR1 as SGHNT and CDR2 as YENEEA. V was clipped by 4 bases and J by 5 bases, with 17 bases between them.

This rearrangement joins TRBV19 to TRBJ2-6; 8 bases match TRBD1. The V segment lost 4 bases and the J segment 0 bases; nucleotides outside the gene matches: 5. From germline, CDR1 is LNHDA and CDR2 SQIVND (reference sequence). CDR3 length equals 17 residues. The CDR3 reads CASSTTGVISGANVLTF. The CDR3 DNA sequence: TGTGCCAGTAGTACGACAGGGGTCATCTCTGGGGCCAACGTCCTGACTTTC.

J is TRBJ2-1 and V is TRBV6-1, with TRBD1 matching over 9 bases. The junction had 3 bases not matched to a gene; V was cut back by 2 bases and J by 7 bases. Germline lookup yields CDR1 MNHNS and CDR2 SASEGT. CDR3 length: 14 residues. CDR3 sequence reads: CASSEWDRVNEQFF. CDR3 nucleotides: TGTGCCAGCAGTGAATGGGACAGGGTAAATGAGCAGTTCTTC.

The chain has TRBV28 and TRBJ2-1, with TRBD1 identical over 10 bases. CDR1 is MDHEN and CDR2 is SYDVKM in the germline V gene. The CDR3 has 15 amino acids. With V trimmed by 3 bases and J by 3 bases, 2 bases remained unmatched. Here the CDR3 reads CASSLGTGDYNEQFF. DNA of the CDR3: TGTGCCAGCAGTTTGGGGACAGGGGACTACAATGAGCAGTTCTTC.

The chain has TRBV29-1 and TRBJ2-7; D possibly corresponds to TRBD1 (8 bases). CDR3 size: 15 residues. The germline V gene encodes CDR1 SQVTM and CDR2 ANQGSEA. V was pared by 0 bases and J by 2 bases, with 14 bases between. The CDR3 DNA is TGCAGCGTTGAAGAGGGGGGGACAGGACCCTACGAGCAGTACTTC. Protein sequence: CSVEEGGTGPYEQYF.

The chain links TRBV5-1 to TRBJ1-1; maybe TRBD1 (6 bases). CDR1 and CDR2 (germline): SGHRS, YFSETQ. Trimming left V 7 bases short and J 0 bases short, with 16 bases between. There are 15 residues in the CDR3. The CDR3 DNA sequence: TGCGCCAGCCATATTGGACAGTTGATGAACACTGAAGCTTTCTTT. Protein sequence: CASHIGQLMNTEAFF.